The T cell receptor (beta chain) described here comes from a study of OX40 agonist ivuxolimab in advanced cancers. About this clone: Its specificity is unknown.

At baseline, cycle 4 day 1, and cycle 7 day 1, blood was sampled. The table came from immunoSEQ multiplex PCR; TCRdb's copy has only in-frame clones and leaves some out. The data hold 90,000 to 100,000 clones, with 88% observed a single time. CDR1 is KGHSH and CDR2 is LQKENI in the germline V gene. There are 15 residues in the CDR3. The V and J ends lost 0 bases and 1 base respectively, with 9 bases between them. General study points: More expanded clones were found, on average, in CD8+ than in CD4+ T cells. Individuals who were partial responders at 0.1-3.0 mg/kg had clonal expansion that ranked among the lowest. By week 6 at 0.1 to 3.0 mg/kg, blood CD4+ and CD8+ T cells had expanded clonally.

This clonotype was sampled from an adult with an advanced solid tumor such as melanoma, head and neck, liver or kidney cancer. J is TRBJ1-1 and V is TRBV18; D gene ambiguous. This specimen consisted of CD4+ or CD8+ T cells sorted from blood, obtained in a trial of the OX40 agonist ivuxolimab. The CDR3 nucleotides are TGTGCCAGCTCACCACCGGTCGGGAGGAACACTGAAGCTTTCTTT. Encoded protein: CASSPPVGRNTEAFF. Full variable domain (rest looked up from reference TRBV18 and TRBJ1-1): NAGVMQNPRHLVRRRGQEARLRCSPMKGHSHVYWYRQLPEEGLKFMVYLQKENIIDESGMPKERFSAEFPKEGPSILRIQQVVRGDSAAYFCASSPPVGRNTEAFFGQGTRLTVV.